This TCR beta chain was captured in a study of blood T cell repertoires in COVID-19 (dated by TCRdb to the early 2020s). In the study overall: Collaborator samples came from the United States, Italy and Spain and covered acute and convalescent phases of COVID-19. The prospective study material was composed of cDNA or gDNA derived from T cells, B-cell-depleted T cells, or PBMCs. The dataset comprised deeply sampled blood TCRbeta repertoires from subjects exposed to, actively infected with, or recovered from COVID-19. The repertoires were made available in a free public database intended to serve as a resource for research on the immune response to SARS-CoV-2. The samples were drawn from the first 160 participants of the ongoing ImmuneRACE study and from 1,254 subjects provided by 6 global collaborators. A de-identified subject ID, COVID-19 status, age in years and sex were almost always included in the sample metadata. HLA class I and class II types, where available, came from metadata supplied by the sample provider rather than from assay-based typing.

This clone was seen ten or more times. The antigen it binds to is not known. The record has no base qualities; no much larger clone is one base away. TCRbeta CDR3 regions were amplified from genomic DNA by means of the immunoSEQ Assay, a bias-controlled multiplex PCR. Per the authors' processing: Within the assay, amplification of reference gene primers was used to estimate how many nucleated cells each sample contained. To quantify the absolute abundance of each unique TCRbeta CDR3 rearrangement, sequence reads were collapsed and filtered. Productive Simpson clonality was computed per sample as the square root of Simpson's diversity index over productive rearrangements. In its TCRdb copy, this immuneACCESS table keeps in-frame sequences only and misses some clones. Where compared with another copy, unresolved V genes explain less than half of these, and the others have no known cause. The V and J calls and clone size come from that table; D and trimming were worked out from the DNA. This sample lists about 180,000 clones; 86% were detected once. More than 20% of the sample rests with the top ten.

Here is what the overall study found, with its caveats: How much clinical and demographic metadata was included differed by source and by participant, and the metadata was provided uncurated.

Collaborating institutions collected whole blood in K2EDTA tubes following their own protocols. Collaborator samples were shipped for TCRbeta analysis as frozen whole blood, isolated PBMCs, or DNA extracted from either sample type. The germline V gene supplies CDR1 MDHEN and CDR2 SYDVKM. The junction carries 16 bases between V and J, which are trimmed by 8 bases and 2 bases respectively. The CDR3 has 15 amino acids, counting the end cysteine and phenylalanine. Here the CDR3 DNA is all that survives: 45 bases in frame from base 1. The sequenced sample consisted of peripheral blood. The clonotype comes from a man in his 70s with active or convalescent COVID-19. The sequence is built from TRBV28 and TRBJ1-5; there is no confident call for the D gene. This receptor carries the CDR3 CASLGGGLGNQPQHF. The DNA reads as follows: TGTGCCAGCCTGGGAGGAGGATTGGGCAATCAGCCCCAGCATTTT. With the rest looked up from the reference TRBV28 and TRBJ1-5 genes rather than sequenced, the full variable domain is DVKVTQSSRYLVKRTGEKVFLECVQDMDHENMFWYRQDPGLGLRLIYFSYDVKMKEKGDIPEGYSVSREKKERFSLILESASTNQTSMYLCASLGGGLGNQPQHFGDGTRLSIL.